The rows below give T cell receptor beta chains drawn from one sample of a study of sequential checkpoint blockade in melanoma. Here immunoSEQ multiplex PCR was the method, and the copy in TCRdb shows in-frame clones only, minus some. The table shows some 5,800 clones, with approximately 90% occurring only once. Material: CD8+ T cells sorted from blood (inferred from file names), obtained from a patient given nivolumab and ipilimumab in sequence. Receptors were obtained from a human donor with melanoma. The CDR3 runs from the conserved cysteine through the conserved F or W. The order of the fields is V gene, J gene, CDR3 protein.

TRBV30	TRBJ1-1	CAAPGGRTEAFF
TRBV11-2	TRBJ2-7	CASSPIAGAHYEQYF
TRBV4-3	TRBJ2-1	CASSQVLGAGPNNEQFF
TRBV7-3	TRBJ1-1	CASSLTGLSNTEAFF
TRBV28	TRBJ2-3	CASNSFRGIANGADTQYF
TRBV10-3	TRBJ2-2	CAISAVSGPSTGELFF
TRBV28	TRBJ1-1	CASSLTVGNTEAFF
TRBV7-9	TRBJ2-1	CASSSTSSGRDNEQFF
TRBV5-6	TRBJ2-1	CASSDYGLNNEQFF
TRBV4-1	TRBJ2-7	CASSHGPGTGTYEQYF
TRBV7-8	TRBJ2-1	CASSLAVVGADHVYNEQFF
TRBV27	TRBJ2-4	CASSLSRYLAKNIQYF
TRBV27	TRBJ2-2	CASRGLDAGELFF
TRBV6-5	TRBJ2-7	CASSYGQGVEQYF
TRBV15	TRBJ2-7	CATSREGRRYEQYF
TRBV7-9	TRBJ2-6	CASSVWQYHDKSRANVLTF
TRBV4-2	TRBJ2-1	CASSPWAGGPYNEQFF
TRBV7-9	TRBJ1-4	CASSAGTGSYEKLFF
TRBV27	TRBJ2-7	CASKLAAGSYEQYF
TRBV28	TRBJ2-7	CASSPRGEFEQYF
TRBV2	TRBJ2-1	CASNPGGSYNEQFF
TRBV5-1	TRBJ2-1	CASSPWRLAGDNEQFF
TRBV4-3	TRBJ1-2	CASSQGQANYGYTF
TRBV19	TRBJ1-3	CASTETGTFGNTIYF
TRBV4-1	TRBJ2-2	CASSSGAGELFF
TRBV14	TRBJ2-2	CASTTSWTGELFF
TRBV6-6	TRBJ1-6	CASSSTGWNSPLHF
TRBV27	TRBJ2-1	CASSLSPSGRADNEQFF
TRBV2	TRBJ1-5	CASSERTGENQPQHF
TRBV4-1	TRBJ1-2	CASSQDGDRGLLTLGYTF
TRBV4-1	TRBJ2-7	CASSPTQGAAYEQYF
TRBV9	TRBJ1-4	CASSGFGTGPEKLFF
TRBV7-9	TRBJ2-7	CASRPTGGRYEQYF
TRBV7-3	TRBJ2-1	CASSRGGSSYNEQFF
TRBV7-9	TRBJ2-7	CASSSPEGQGIYEQYF
TRBV28	TRBJ2-1	CASEKRLAADNEQFF
TRBV5-4	TRBJ1-6	CASSFGGSPLHF
TRBV29-1	TRBJ2-7	CSVRLRGMAYEQYF